This T cell receptor beta chain derives from a study of T-cell reconstitution after alpha-beta-depleted transplantation in children. Study conclusions and caveats: Two months or so post-transplant, alpha-beta T cells reportedly derived from several hundred expanded graft clones.

Note on this clonotype: Its antigen is unidentified.

The CDR3 totals 15 residues. V was pared by 5 bases and J by 6 bases, with 13 bases of the junction left unmatched. Germline V gene sequence: CDR1 SGHNT, CDR2 YYREEE (reference sequence). As it was prepared, the TCRbeta library received unique molecular identifiers. TCRdb reprocessed the PCR reads with MiXCR, giving one entry per CDR3 protein. The data contain about 460,000 distinct CDR3 sequences, about 10% of them singletons. Sequenced here: PBMCs, sampled before TCRalphabeta/CD19-depleted stem cell transplant. V gene TRBV5-4 combines with J gene TRBJ1-2, with 7 nucleotides matching TRBD1. This TCR was sampled from a child aged 2 to 9 with inherited bone marrow failure, due to receive a stem cell transplant. The CDR3 DNA is TGTGCCAGCAGGCGATCCCCCGGGACAGAGAATGGCTACACCTTC. Translated: CASRRSPGTENGYTF.